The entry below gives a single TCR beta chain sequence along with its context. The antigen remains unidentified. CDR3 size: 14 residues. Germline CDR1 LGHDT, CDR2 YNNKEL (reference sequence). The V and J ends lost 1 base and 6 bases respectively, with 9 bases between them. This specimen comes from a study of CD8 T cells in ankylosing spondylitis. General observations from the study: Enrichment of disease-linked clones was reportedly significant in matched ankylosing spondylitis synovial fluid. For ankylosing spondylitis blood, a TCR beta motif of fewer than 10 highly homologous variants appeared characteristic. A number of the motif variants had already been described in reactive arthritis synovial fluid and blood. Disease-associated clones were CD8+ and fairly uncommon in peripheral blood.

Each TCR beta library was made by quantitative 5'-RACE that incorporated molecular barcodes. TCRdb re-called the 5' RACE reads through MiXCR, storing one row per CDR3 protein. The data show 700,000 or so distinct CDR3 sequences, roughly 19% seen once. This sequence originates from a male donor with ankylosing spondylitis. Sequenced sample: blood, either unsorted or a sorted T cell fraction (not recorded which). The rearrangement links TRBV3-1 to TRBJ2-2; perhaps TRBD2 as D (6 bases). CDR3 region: CASSQGGGAGELFF. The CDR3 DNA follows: TGTGCCAGCAGCCAAGGGGGCGGGGCCGGGGAGCTGTTTTTT.